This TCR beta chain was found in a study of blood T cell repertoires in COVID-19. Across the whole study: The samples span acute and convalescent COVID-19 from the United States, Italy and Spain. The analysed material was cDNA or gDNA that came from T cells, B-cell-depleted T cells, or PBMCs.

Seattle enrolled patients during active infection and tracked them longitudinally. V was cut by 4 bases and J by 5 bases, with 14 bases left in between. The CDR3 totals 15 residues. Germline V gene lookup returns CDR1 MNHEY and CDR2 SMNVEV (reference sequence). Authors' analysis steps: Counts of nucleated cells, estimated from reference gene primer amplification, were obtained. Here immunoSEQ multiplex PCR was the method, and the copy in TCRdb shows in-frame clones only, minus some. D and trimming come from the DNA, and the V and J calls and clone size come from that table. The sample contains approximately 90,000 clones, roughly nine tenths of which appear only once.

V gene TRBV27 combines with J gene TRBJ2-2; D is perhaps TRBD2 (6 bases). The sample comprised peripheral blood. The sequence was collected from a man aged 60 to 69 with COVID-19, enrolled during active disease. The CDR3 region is CASSSGLGGTGELFF. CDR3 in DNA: TGTGCCAGCAGTTCGGGTCTCGGGGGTACCGGGGAGCTGTTTTTT.